What follows are 25 T cell receptor beta chains derived from one specimen sequenced in a study of T cells expressing NK-cell markers. Following a re-call of the 5' RACE reads, TCRdb has one entry per CDR3 protein and lacks DNA. This table lists 440,000 or so distinct CDR3 sequences. The source material was blood T cells: a sorted CD56 or NKG2C T cell subset, CD4+ or CD8+ T cells, or bulk PBMC T cells (not recorded which). The receptors stem from a woman aged 18-69 years in good health.

The chain joins TRBV11-1 to TRBJ2-3; absent DNA, TCRdb's TRBD2 call cannot be checked. The CDR3 has 16 residues. The germline gives CDR1 SGHAT, CDR2 FQDESV (reference sequence). CDR3 in amino acids: CASSSLLAGGPGTQYF.

The V and J genes are TRBV20-1 and TRBJ2-3; TCRdb outputs TRBD1, but without DNA this stays unchecked. The CDR3 covers 15 residues. Germline assignment: CDR1 DFQATT and CDR2 SNEGSKA (reference sequence). CDR3 amino acids: CSARDSGTGTDTQYF.

The rearrangement joins TRBV4-2 to TRBJ2-1; TCRdb reports TRBD2, a call that lacks DNA to check it against. This CDR3 has 17 amino acids. Looked up from germline, CDR1 is LGHNA and CDR2 is YNFKEQ. CDR3: CASSQEGYKREDNEQFF.

The V call is TRBV18, the J call TRBJ1-4; TCRdb selects TRBD1, and the lack of DNA leaves this call unchecked. The CDR3 totals 13 residues. CDR1 KGHSH and CDR2 LQKENI come from the germline V gene. CDR3 region: CASQQGSDEKLFF.

The chain carries TRBV15 and TRBJ2-5; TCRdb's D call of TRBD2 is untestable without DNA. The CDR3 totals 16 residues. Germline V gene sequence: CDR1 LNHNV, CDR2 YYDKDF (reference sequence). CDR3 region: CATSRWELAGEETQYF. The full variable domain, in which reference TRBV15 and TRBJ2-5 provide the parts outside the CDR3, is DAMVIQNPRYQVTQFGKPVTLSCSQTLNHNVMYWYQQKSSQAPKLLFHYYDKDFNNEADTPDNFQSRRPNTSFCFLDIRSPGLGDTAMYLCATSRWELAGEETQYFGPGTRLLVL.

V and J are TRBV7-8 and TRBJ2-3; there is no DNA to check the TCRdb D call of TRBD1. The V gene's germline CDR1 is SGHVS and CDR2 FQNEAQ. This CDR3 region has 13 residues. The CDR3 sequence: CASSFWTVNTQYF. The whole variable domain, filled in from reference TRBV7-8 and TRBJ2-3, reads GAGVSQSPRYKVAKRGQDVALRCDPISGHVSLFWYQQALGQGPEFLTYFQNEAQLDKSGLPSDRFFAERPEGSVSTLKIQRTQQEDSAVYLCASSFWTVNTQYFGPGTRLTVL.

The V gene is TRBV12-3 or TRBV12-4, the J gene TRBJ2-3; TCRdb's assignment of TRBD2 cannot be checked, as there is no DNA. The CDR3 consists of 18 residues. CDR3 loop: CASSLAGLARRATDTQYF.

The V and J genes are TRBV12-3 or TRBV12-4 and TRBJ1-1; the TCRdb D gene call, TRBD1, has no DNA to confirm it. CDR3 length equals 13 residues. CDR3 sequence reads: CASSLSYRAEAFF.

The chain couples TRBV5-1 to TRBJ2-7. CDR1 is SGHRS, CDR2 YFSETQ, per germline. The CDR3 runs to 15 residues. CDR3 sequence reads: CASSQIVDQRYEQYF. The whole variable domain, filled in from reference TRBV5-1 and TRBJ2-7, reads KAGVTQTPRYLIKTRGQQVTLSCSPISGHRSVSWYQQTPGQGLQFLFEYFSETQRNKGNFPGRFSGRQFSNSRSEMNVSTLELGDSALYLCASSQIVDQRYEQYFGPGTRLTVT.

This chain connects TRBV7-2 to TRBJ2-1; TCRdb's D gene call, TRBD1, goes unchecked for lack of DNA. This CDR3 spans 15 amino acids. Germline V gene data show CDR1 as SGHTA and CDR2 as FQGNSA. CDR3 region: CASSKGDRRTNEQFF. Variable domain in full (rest from reference TRBV7-2 and TRBJ2-1): GAGVSQSPSNKVTEKGKDVELRCDPISGHTALYWYRQSLGQGLEFLIYFQGNSAPDKSGLPSDRFSAERTGGSVSTLTIQRTQQEDSAVYLCASSKGDRRTNEQFFGPGTRLTVL.

J is TRBJ2-1 and V is TRBV5-1; TCRdb returns TRBD2, unconfirmable since there is no DNA. This CDR3 has 15 amino acids. Germline V gene data show CDR1 as SGHRS and CDR2 as YFSETQ. CDR3 in amino acids: CASDPSGSSYNEQFF. Looking up the rest from reference TRBV5-1 and TRBJ2-1 gives the full variable domain: KAGVTQTPRYLIKTRGQQVTLSCSPISGHRSVSWYQQTPGQGLQFLFEYFSETQRNKGNFPGRFSGRQFSNSRSEMNVSTLELGDSALYLCASDPSGSSYNEQFFGPGTRLTVL.

The rearrangement links TRBV18 to TRBJ2-1; TCRdb reports TRBD1, a call that lacks DNA to check it against. Germline V CDR1 and CDR2: KGHSH, LQKENI. This CDR3 comprises 15 residues. The CDR3 reads CASSPSGQDYNEQFF. Combining the CDR3 with reference TRBV18 and TRBJ2-1 gives the whole variable domain NAGVMQNPRHLVRRRGQEARLRCSPMKGHSHVYWYRQLPEEGLKFMVYLQKENIIDESGMPKERFSAEFPKEGPSILRIQQVVRGDSAAYFCASSPSGQDYNEQFFGPGTRLTVL.

This chain links TRBV4-2 with TRBJ2-7; TCRdb names TRBD2, which stays unverified in the absence of DNA. The CDR3 sequence is 15 residues long. Per the germline V gene, CDR1 is LGHNA and CDR2 is YNFKEQ. CDR3 in amino acids: CASSQDGGRVDEQYF.

V gene TRBV20-1 combines with J gene TRBJ2-7; TCRdb's D gene call, TRBD1, goes unchecked for lack of DNA. The germline CDR1 and CDR2 sequences are DFQATT and SNEGSKA (reference sequence). This CDR3 is 14 amino acids long. CDR3: CSAANRDRVYEQYF.

The chain joins TRBV7-3 to TRBJ2-7; TCRdb designates TRBD2, a call that cannot be tested without DNA. This CDR3 region has 15 residues. CDR1 is SGHTA and CDR2 is FQGTGA in the germline V gene. The CDR3 sequence: CASSFGLAGAYEQYF.

The chain recombines TRBV7-2 with TRBJ2-3. The germline CDR1 and CDR2 sequences are SGHTA and FQGNSA. The CDR3 covers 13 residues. The CDR3: CASSSSSKDTQYF.

The chain has TRBV3-1 and TRBJ2-4; no DNA is available, so the TRBD1 call from TCRdb remains unchecked. CDR1 and CDR2 (germline): LGHDT, YNNKEL (reference sequence). The CDR3 has 17 amino acids. This chain's CDR3 is CASSQLKGYLAKNIQYF.

V and J are TRBV5-1 and TRBJ2-1; TCRdb's D call of TRBD2 is untestable without DNA. Germline V lookup: CDR1 SGHRS, CDR2 YFSETQ. The CDR3 has 13 amino acids. The CDR3 reads CASSSGGYNEQFF.

The rearrangement joins TRBV20-1 to TRBJ2-5; TCRdb outputs TRBD1, but without DNA this stays unchecked. The CDR3 length is 12 residues. In germline, CDR1 is DFQATT, CDR2 SNEGSKA (reference sequence). The CDR3 reads CSAQRGGGTQYF.

The V call is TRBV29-1, the J call TRBJ1-2. The CDR3 is 11 amino acids. In germline, CDR1 is SQVTM, CDR2 ANQGSEA. CDR3 region: CSVEVFHGYTF.

The genes are TRBV12-3 or TRBV12-4 and TRBJ2-6. This CDR3 has 15 residues. The CDR3 is CASSPDSLGANVLTF.

The chain has TRBV5-1 and TRBJ1-5; TCRdb returns TRBD1, unconfirmable since there is no DNA. The CDR3 consists of 14 residues. Germline V lookup: CDR1 SGHRS, CDR2 YFSETQ. The chain's CDR3 is CASSLGDRYQPQHF.

This rearrangement joins TRBV4-3 to TRBJ1-1. The germline V gene has CDR1 LGHNA and CDR2 YSLEER. CDR3 size: 14 residues. The CDR3 loop is CASSQEPELTEAFF.

This chain connects TRBV5-1 to TRBJ2-7; as DNA is missing, the TRBD1 call by TCRdb cannot be tested. The germline CDR1 and CDR2 sequences are SGHRS and YFSETQ. The CDR3 sequence is 15 residues long. CDR3 protein: CASSLSGTGPYEQYF. The variable domain in full, completed from reference TRBV5-1 and TRBJ2-7, reads KAGVTQTPRYLIKTRGQQVTLSCSPISGHRSVSWYQQTPGQGLQFLFEYFSETQRNKGNFPGRFSGRQFSNSRSEMNVSTLELGDSALYLCASSLSGTGPYEQYFGPGTRLTVT.

The gene calls are TRBV29-1 and TRBJ2-1; TCRdb lists TRBD1, though no DNA is available to test this call. CDR1 SQVTM and CDR2 ANQGSEA come from the germline V gene. CDR3 size: 13 residues. The CDR3 sequence: CSGRAGGYNEQFF.